This TCR beta chain was obtained from a study of blood T cells in healthy people across ages. The germline gives CDR1 MNHEY, CDR2 SVGAGI. The CDR3 spans 15 residues. Sample-barcoded 5' priming and a J-beta primer mix drove a second PCR of about 7 to 12 cycles. MiXCR, applied by TCRdb to the 5' RACE reads, yields one record per CDR3 protein. The repertoire holds hundreds of thousands of distinct CDR3 sequences, with around 21% as singletons. Notes on the study in general: Naive T cell percentage by flow cytometry tracked strongly with beta diversity.

A word on this clonotype: The target antigen is unknown. The germline gene is not matched at one end of the junction; a read error may be the cause.

The chain is built from TRBV6-5 and TRBJ1-4; TRBD1 matches 8 bases. The source is a man in his sixties or seventies in good health. Sequenced: blood. CDR3 nucleotides: TGTGCCAGCAGCACCGGACAGGGTGATAAGGAAAAACCGTTTTTT. The encoded protein is CASSTGQGDKEKPFF.